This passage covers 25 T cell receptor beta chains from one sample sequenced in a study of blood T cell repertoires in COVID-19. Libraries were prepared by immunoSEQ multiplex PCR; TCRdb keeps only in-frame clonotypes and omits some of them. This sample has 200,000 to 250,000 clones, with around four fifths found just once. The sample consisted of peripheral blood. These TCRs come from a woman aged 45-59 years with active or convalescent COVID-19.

The CDR3: CASSLPPGQETQYF. CDR3 coding DNA: TGCGCCAGCAGCTTACCCCCGGGCCAAGAGACCCAGTACTTC. The chain is built from TRBV5-1 and TRBJ2-5; no clear D. CDR1 is SGHRS, CDR2 YFSETQ, per germline. V was clipped by 2 bases and J by 1 base, with 9 bases between them. This CDR3 spans 14 amino acids.

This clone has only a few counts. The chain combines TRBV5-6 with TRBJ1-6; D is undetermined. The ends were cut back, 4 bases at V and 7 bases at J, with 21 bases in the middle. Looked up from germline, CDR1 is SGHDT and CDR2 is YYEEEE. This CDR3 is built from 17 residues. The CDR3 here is CASSRHPGEGPNSPLHF. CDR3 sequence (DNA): TGTGCCAGCAGCCGCCACCCGGGCGAGGGCCCAAATTCACCCCTCCACTTT.

The CDR3 reads CASSGQKTYEQYV. The CDR3 DNA follows: TGTGCCAGCAGTGGACAGAAGACCTACGAGCAGTACGTC. The rearrangement links TRBV2 to TRBJ2-7, with D tentatively TRBD1 (5 bases). Germline V lookup: CDR1 SNHLY, CDR2 FYNNEI. The V end lost 4 bases, the J end lost 2 bases, and 9 bases lay between the germline ends. This CDR3 has 13 amino acids.

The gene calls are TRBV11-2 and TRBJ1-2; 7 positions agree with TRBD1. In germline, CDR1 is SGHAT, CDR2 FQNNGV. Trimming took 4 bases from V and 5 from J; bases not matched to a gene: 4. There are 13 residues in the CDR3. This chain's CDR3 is CASSSGTEYGYTF. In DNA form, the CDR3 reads TGTGCCAGCAGCTCCGGGACAGAATATGGCTACACCTTC.

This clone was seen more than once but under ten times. The CDR3 coding sequence is TGTGCCAGCACGACAGGCCCGATTAATTCACCCCTCCACTTT. Protein: CASTTGPINSPLHF. This chain links TRBV2 with TRBJ1-6, with a weak D call TRBD1 (6 bases). V was pared by 7 bases and J by 6 bases, with 13 bases between. The germline CDR1 and CDR2 sequences are SNHLY and FYNNEI. The CDR3 has 14 residues.

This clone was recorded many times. CDR3 sequence: CSVDFERETQYF. DNA of the CDR3: TGCAGCGTTGATTTTGAGAGAGAGACCCAGTACTTC. This chain links TRBV29-1 with TRBJ2-5; D not certain. Trimming removed 3 bases from V and 4 bases from J, with 9 bases in between. Germline CDR1 and CDR2: SQVTM and ANQGSEA. There are 12 residues in the CDR3.

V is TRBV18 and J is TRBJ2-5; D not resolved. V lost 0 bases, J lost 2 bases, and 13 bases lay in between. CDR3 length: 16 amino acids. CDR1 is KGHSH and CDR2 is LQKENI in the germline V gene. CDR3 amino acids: CASSPPSGSVQETQYF. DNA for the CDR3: TGTGCCAGCTCACCACCCTCCGGGTCTGTACAAGAGACCCAGTACTTC.

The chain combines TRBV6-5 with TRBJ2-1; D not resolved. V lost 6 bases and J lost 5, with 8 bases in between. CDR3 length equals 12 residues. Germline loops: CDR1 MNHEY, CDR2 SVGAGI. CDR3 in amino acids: CASSRTDNEQFF. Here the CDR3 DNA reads TGTGCCAGCAGCCGAACTGACAATGAGCAGTTCTTC.

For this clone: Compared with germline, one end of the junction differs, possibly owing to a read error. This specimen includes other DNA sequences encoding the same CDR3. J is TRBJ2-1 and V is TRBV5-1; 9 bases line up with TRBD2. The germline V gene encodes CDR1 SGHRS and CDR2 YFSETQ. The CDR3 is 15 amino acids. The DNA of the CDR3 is TGCGCCAGCAGCTTGGGGACTAGCGCCGACAATGAGCAATTCTTC. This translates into CASSLGTSADNEQFF.

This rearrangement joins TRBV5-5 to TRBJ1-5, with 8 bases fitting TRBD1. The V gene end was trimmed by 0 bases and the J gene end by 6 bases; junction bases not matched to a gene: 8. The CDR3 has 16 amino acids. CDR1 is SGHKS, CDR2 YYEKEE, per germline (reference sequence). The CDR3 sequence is CASSLVLGQAGQPQHF. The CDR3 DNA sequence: TGTGCCAGCAGCTTGGTGTTGGGACAGGCGGGTCAGCCCCAGCATTTT.

CDR3 nucleotide sequence: TGTGCCAGCAGCTTACGACAGGGGTGGAACACTGAAGCTTTCTTT. Translated: CASSLRQGWNTEAFF. The V and J genes are TRBV7-2 and TRBJ1-1; 8 bases match TRBD1. Germline V lookup: CDR1 SGHTA, CDR2 FQGNSA. V lost 2 bases to trimming and J lost 1 base; unmatched junction nucleotides: 3. This CDR3 comprises 15 residues.

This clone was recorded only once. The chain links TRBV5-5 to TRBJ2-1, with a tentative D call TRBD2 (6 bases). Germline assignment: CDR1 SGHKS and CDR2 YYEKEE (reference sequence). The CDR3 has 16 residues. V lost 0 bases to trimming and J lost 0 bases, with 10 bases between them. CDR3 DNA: TGTGCCAGCAGCTTGGCGGGGGTCCTCTCCTACAATGAGCAGTTCTTC. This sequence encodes CASSLAGVLSYNEQFF.

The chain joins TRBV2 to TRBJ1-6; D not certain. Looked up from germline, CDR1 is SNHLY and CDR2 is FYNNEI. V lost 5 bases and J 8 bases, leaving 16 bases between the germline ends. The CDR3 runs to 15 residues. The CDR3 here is CASSPSSEEDSPLHF. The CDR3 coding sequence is TGTGCCAGCAGTCCGTCCAGTGAGGAGGATTCACCCCTCCACTTT.

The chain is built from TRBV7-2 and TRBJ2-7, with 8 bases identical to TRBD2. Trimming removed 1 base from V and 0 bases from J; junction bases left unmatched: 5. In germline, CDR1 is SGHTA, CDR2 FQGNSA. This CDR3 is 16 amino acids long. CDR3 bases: TGTGCCAGCAGCTTAGGTCTAGCGGGCTACTCCTACGAGCAGTACTTC. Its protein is CASSLGLAGYSYEQYF.

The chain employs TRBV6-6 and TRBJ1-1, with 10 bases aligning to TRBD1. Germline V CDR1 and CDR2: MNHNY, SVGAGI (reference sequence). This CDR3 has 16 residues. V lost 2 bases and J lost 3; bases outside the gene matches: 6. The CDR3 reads CASSYGDRGVYTEAFF. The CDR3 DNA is TGTGCCAGCAGTTACGGGGACAGGGGTGTGTACACTGAAGCTTTCTTT.

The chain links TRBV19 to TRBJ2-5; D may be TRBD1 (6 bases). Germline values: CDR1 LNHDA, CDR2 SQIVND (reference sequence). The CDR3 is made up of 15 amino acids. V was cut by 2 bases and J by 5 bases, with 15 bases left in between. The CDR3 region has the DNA TGTGCCAGTAGTATATACGGGACACAACCGGAGACCCAGTACTTC. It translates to CASSIYGTQPETQYF.

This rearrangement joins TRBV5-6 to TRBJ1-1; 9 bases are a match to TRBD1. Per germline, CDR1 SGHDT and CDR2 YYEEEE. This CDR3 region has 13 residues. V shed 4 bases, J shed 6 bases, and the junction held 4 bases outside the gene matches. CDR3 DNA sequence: TGTGCCAGCAGCAAAGGACAGGGGCCTGAAGCTTTCTTT. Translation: CASSKGQGPEAFF.

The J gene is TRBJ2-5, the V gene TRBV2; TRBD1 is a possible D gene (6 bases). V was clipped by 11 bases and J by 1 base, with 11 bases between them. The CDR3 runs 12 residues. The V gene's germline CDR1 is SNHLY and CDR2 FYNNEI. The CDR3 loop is CARGGVQETQYF. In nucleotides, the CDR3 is TGTGCCCGAGGGGGAGTCCAAGAGACCCAGTACTTC.

The CDR3 loop is CASSPGQSYNEQFF. Written as DNA, the CDR3 is TGTGCCAGCAGCCCCGGACAGAGTTACAATGAGCAGTTCTTC. The rearrangement joins TRBV14 to TRBJ2-1; perhaps TRBD1 as D (6 bases). Trimming cost V 4 bases and J 4 bases, with 11 bases left between them. Germline assignment: CDR1 SGHDN and CDR2 FVKESK. The CDR3 loop spans 14 amino acids.

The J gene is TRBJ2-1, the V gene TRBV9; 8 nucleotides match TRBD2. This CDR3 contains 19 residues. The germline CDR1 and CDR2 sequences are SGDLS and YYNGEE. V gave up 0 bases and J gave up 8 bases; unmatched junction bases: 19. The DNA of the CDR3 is TGTGCCAGCAGCGTAGGTCGTTGGGGGGGACTAGAGCGGGGCGATGAGCAGTTCTTC. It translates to CASSVGRWGGLERGDEQFF.

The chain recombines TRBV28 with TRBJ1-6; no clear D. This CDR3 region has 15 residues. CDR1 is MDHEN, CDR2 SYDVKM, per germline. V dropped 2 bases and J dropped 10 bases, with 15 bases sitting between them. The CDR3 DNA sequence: TGTGCCAGCAGTTTAATAGAGGGTCTAAGGTCACCCCTCCACTTT. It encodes CASSLIEGLRSPLHF.

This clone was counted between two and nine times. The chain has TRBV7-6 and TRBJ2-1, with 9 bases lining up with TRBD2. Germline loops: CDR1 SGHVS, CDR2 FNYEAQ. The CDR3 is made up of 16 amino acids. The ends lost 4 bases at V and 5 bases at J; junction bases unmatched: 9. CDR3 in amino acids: CASSSRSSGADNEQFF. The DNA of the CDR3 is TGTGCCAGCAGCTCCCGTTCTAGCGGGGCTGACAATGAGCAGTTCTTC.

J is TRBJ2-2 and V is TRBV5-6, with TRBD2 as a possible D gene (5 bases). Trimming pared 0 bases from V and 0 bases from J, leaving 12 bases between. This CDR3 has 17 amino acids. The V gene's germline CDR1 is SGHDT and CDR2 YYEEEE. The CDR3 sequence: CASSLVRRIANTGELFF. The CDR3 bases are TGTGCCAGCAGCTTGGTCCGGAGGATAGCGAACACCGGGGAGCTGTTTTTT.

CDR3 protein: CASSQGPQMSNQPQHF. In DNA form, the CDR3 reads TGTGCCAGCAGCCAAGGCCCACAGATGAGCAATCAGCCCCAGCATTTT. This sequence joins TRBV5-5 and TRBJ1-5; D not resolved. The CDR3 contains 16 residues. Germline CDR1 and CDR2: SGHKS and YYEKEE (reference sequence). V lost 4 bases and J lost 1, with 15 bases in between. The variable domain in full, completed from reference TRBV5-5 and TRBJ1-5, reads DAGVTQSPTHLIKTRGQQVTLRCSPISGHKSVSWYQQVLGQGPQFIFQYYEKEERGRGNFPDRFSARQFPNYSSELNVNALLLGDSALYLCASSQGPQMSNQPQHFGDGTRLSIL.

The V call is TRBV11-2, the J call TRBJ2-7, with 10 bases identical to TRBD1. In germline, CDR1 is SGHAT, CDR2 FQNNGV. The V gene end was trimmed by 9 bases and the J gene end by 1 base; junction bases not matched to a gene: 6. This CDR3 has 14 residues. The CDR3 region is CASRAGQGSYEQYF. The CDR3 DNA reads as TGTGCCAGTAGGGCGGGACAGGGGTCCTACGAGCAGTACTTC.